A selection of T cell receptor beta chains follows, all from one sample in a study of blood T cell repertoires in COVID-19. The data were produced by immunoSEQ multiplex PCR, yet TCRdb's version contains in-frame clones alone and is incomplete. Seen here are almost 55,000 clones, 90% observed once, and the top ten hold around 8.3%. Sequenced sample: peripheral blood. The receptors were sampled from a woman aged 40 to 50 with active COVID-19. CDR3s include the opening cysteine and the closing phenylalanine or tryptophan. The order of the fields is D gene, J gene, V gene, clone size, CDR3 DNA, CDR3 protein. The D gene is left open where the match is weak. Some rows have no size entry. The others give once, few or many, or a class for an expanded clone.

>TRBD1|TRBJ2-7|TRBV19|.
TGTGCCAGTAGCCCGACAGGGACCGAGCAGTACTTC
CASSPTGTEQYF
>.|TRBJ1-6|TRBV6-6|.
TGTGCCAGCAGTAGTCAGGTCGCTTCACCCCTCCACTTT
CASSSQVASPLHF
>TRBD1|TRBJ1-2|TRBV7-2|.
TGTGCCAGCAGCTTAGCCGGGACAGGGGGACCCTATGGCTACACCTTC
CASSLAGTGGPYGYTF
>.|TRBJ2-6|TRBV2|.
TGTGCCAGCAGTGAAACAGGATCGGAAGGGGCCAACGTCCTGACTTTC
CASSETGSEGANVLTF
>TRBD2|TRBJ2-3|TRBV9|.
TGTGCCAGCAGCGTATTGACGGGAGGGGGTGCAGATACGCAGTATTTT
CASSVLTGGGADTQYF
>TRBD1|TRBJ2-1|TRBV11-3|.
TGTGCCAGCAGCCCCCGGGACAGGGGGGGCTCCTACAATGAGCAGTTCTTC
CASSPRDRGGSYNEQFF
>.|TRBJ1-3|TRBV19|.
TGTGCCAGTAGTGGACTGGGAAACTCTGGAAACACCATATATTTT
CASSGLGNSGNTIYF
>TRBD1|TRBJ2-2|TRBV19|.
TGTGCCAGTAGTATTTGGGGACAGGGGGCCTCCGGGGAGCTGTTTTTT
CASSIWGQGASGELFF
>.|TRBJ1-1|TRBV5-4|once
TGTGCCAGCAGCTTGGACAGGTTGAACACTGAAGCTTTCTTT
CASSLDRLNTEAFF
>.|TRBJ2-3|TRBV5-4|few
TGTGCCAGCAGAACTGACAGAGCCAGCACAGATACGCAGTATTTT
CASRTDRASTDTQYF
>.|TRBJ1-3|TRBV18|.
TGTGCCAGCTCACCATCAGGCCGCGGGGGTGGAAACACCATATATTTT
CASSPSGRGGGNTIYF
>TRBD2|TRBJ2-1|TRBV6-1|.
TGTGCCAGCAGTGAGGGTAGCGGGGGTAGGGATGAGCAGTTCTTC
CASSEGSGGRDEQFF
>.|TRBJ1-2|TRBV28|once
TGTGCCATCCAGCAGGGACTTCCGGGCAATGGCTACACCTTC
CAIQQGLPGNGYTF
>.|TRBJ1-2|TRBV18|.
TGTGCCACCGAAATGGGCAATCATGGCTACACCTTC
CATEMGNHGYTF
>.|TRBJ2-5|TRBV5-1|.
TGCGCCAGCAGCTTTCAGGGTCGGCAAGAGACCCAGTACTTC
CASSFQGRQETQYF
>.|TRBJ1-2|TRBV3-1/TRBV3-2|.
TGTGCCAGCAGCCAAGTTCAGGGTGAGAGTGGCTACACCTTC
CASSQVQGESGYTF
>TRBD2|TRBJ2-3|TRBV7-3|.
TGTGCCAGCAGCTTAGTATCGGCTAGCGGGGGGTCAGATACGCAGTATTTT
CASSLVSASGGSDTQYF
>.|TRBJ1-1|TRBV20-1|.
TGCAGTGCTAGTCGGCAGGGGAACACTGAAGCTTTCTTT
CSASRQGNTEAFF
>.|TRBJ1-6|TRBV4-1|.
TGCGCCAGCAGCCAAGGTCTTCGAACCAGTCTTAATTCACCCCTCCACTTT
CASSQGLRTSLNSPLHF
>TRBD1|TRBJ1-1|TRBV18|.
TGTGCCAGCTCACCAAATAACAGGGGGCGTGAAGCTTTCTTT
CASSPNNRGREAFF
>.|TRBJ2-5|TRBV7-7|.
TGTGCTAGCAGCTATCCAGGGAGGGAGACCCAGTACTTC
CASSYPGRETQYF
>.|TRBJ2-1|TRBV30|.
TGTGCCTGGAGTGTTAGAGCGGGTTCCTACAATGAGCAGTTCTTC
CAWSVRAGSYNEQFF
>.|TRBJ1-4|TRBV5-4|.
TGTGCCAGCAGCTCGGACCCCCGGGGTGGTGAAAAACTGTTTTTT
CASSSDPRGGEKLFF
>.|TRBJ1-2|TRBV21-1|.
TGTGCCAGCAGCAAATACGCCCCCCCCCGGGACAGGGTCTATGGCTACACCTTC
CASSKYAPPRDRVYGYTF
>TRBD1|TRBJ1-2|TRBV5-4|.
TGTGCCAGCAGCTGGGGGGACAGCTATGGCTACACCTTC
CASSWGDSYGYTF
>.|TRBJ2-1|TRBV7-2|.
TGTGCCAGCAGCTTCGGGACTTTCACGGGGGAGCAGTTCTTC
CASSFGTFTGEQFF
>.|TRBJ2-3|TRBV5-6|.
TGTGCCAGCAGCCAAAATGACAGGAGCACAGATACGCAGTATTTT
CASSQNDRSTDTQYF
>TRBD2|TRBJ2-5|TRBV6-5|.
TGTGCCAGCAGTTCGGGGGGGCGCGGGACCCAGTACTTC
CASSSGGRGTQYF
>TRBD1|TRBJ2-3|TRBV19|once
TGTGCCAGTAGTCCATTGGACAGGGAAGGAGGTACGCAGTATTTT
CASSPLDREGGTQYF
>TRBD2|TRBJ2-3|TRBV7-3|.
TGTGCCAGCAGCTTATATGCTAGCGGGGGGGCAGATACGCAGTATTTT
CASSLYASGGADTQYF
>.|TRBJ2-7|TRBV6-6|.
TGTGCCAGCAGAAGTCTCCGGGACACGTACTACGAGCAGTACTTC
CASRSLRDTYYEQYF
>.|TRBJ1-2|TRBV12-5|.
TGTGCTAGTGGCGCTTTGGTGTGGGGGCCATATGGCTACACCTTC
CASGALVWGPYGYTF
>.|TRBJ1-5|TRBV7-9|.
TGTGCCAGCAGCTTAGGTCTCGATCAGCCCCAGCATTTT
CASSLGLDQPQHF
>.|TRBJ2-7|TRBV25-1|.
TGTGCCAGCAGTGACGGGACAAAATCCTACGAGCAGTACTTC
CASSDGTKSYEQYF
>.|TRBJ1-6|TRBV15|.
TGTGCCACCAGCAGCCTCAAGGGGCCCCTCCACTTT
CATSSLKGPLHF
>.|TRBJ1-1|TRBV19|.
TGTGCCAGTAGTGTCGACAGGTCCGAAGCTTTCTTT
CASSVDRSEAFF
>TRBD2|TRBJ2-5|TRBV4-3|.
TGCGCCAGCAGCCAAGTTCTGACTAGCGGGGGCACGGGAGAGACCCAGTACTTC
CASSQVLTSGGTGETQYF
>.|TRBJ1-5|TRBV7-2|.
TGTGCCAGCAGCTTTTCGAGCAATCAGCCCCAGCATTTT
CASSFSSNQPQHF
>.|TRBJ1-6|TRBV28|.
TGTGCCAGCAGTTTGCAGTCGGGGAGAGGATCACCCCTCCACTTT
CASSLQSGRGSPLHF
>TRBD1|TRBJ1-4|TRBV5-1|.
TGCGCCAGCAGCCGACGACAGGGGGGCCCAACTAATGAAAAACTGTTTTTT
CASSRRQGGPTNEKLFF
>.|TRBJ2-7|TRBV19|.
TGTGCCAGTAGTATAGCTCCAGGGGCCTCCTACGAGCAGTACTTC
CASSIAPGASYEQYF
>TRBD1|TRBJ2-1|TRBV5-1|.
TGCGCCAGCAGCTGGGACAGAGACAATGAGCAGTTCTTC
CASSWDRDNEQFF
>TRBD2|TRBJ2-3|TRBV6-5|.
TGTGCCAGCACACGCGGGGGGGTGGCAGATACGCAGTATTTT
CASTRGGVADTQYF
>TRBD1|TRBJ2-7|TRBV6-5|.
TGTGCCAGCAGTTACGGCGGACAGGGCACCAACGAGCAGTACTTC
CASSYGGQGTNEQYF
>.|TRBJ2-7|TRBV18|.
TGTGCCAGCTCACCAGGCCAGGGGACCTACGAGCAGTACTTC
CASSPGQGTYEQYF
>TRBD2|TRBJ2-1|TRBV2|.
TGTGCCAGCAGCCCACCCGCGGGGGGGCTGAATGAGCAGTTCTTC
CASSPPAGGLNEQFF
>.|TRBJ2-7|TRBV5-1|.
TGCGCCAGCAGCTTGGGTCAGGGCGGTTGGCCCAGGTACGAGCAGTACTTC
CASSLGQGGWPRYEQYF
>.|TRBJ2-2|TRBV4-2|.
TGTGCCAGCAGCCAAGCCCGACTAGCGAACACCGGGGAGCTGTTTTTT
CASSQARLANTGELFF
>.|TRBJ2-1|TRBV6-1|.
TGTGCCAGCAGTGAAGAGAGGGGGAGTGGGCAGTTCTTC
CASSEERGSGQFF
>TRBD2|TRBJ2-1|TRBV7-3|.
TGTGCCAGCAGCGCCCGACTAGCGGGGGTCTACAATGAGCAGTTCTTC
CASSARLAGVYNEQFF